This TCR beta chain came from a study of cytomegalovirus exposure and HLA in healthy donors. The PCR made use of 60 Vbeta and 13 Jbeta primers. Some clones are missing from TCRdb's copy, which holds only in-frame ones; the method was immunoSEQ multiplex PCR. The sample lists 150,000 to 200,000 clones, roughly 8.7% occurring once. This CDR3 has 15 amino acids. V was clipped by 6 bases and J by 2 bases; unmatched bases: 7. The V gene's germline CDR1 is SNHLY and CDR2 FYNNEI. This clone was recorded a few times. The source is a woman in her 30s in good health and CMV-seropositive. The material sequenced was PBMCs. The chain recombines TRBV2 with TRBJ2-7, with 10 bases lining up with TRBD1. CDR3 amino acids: CASRRQGALTYEQYF. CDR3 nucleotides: TGTGCCAGCAGACGACAGGGGGCTTTGACCTACGAGCAGTACTTC.